The subject of this entry is one TCR beta chain. It lacks a known antigen. No per-base quality is available; no much larger clone lies one base away. The cohort was made up of 666 healthy bone marrow donors. At the time of sampling, all cohort members were nominally healthy, though unrecorded immune exposures were likely present. The donor tested CMV seropositive and was one of the 289 seropositive cohort members. Every donor gave a peripheral blood sample, and the peripheral blood mononuclear cells from that sample were used for TCR beta sequencing. The Qiagen DNeasy Blood Extraction Kit was used to extract genomic DNA from the blood cell samples. These data belong to a study of cytomegalovirus exposure and HLA in healthy donors listed by TCRdb under 2017. Regarding the study in general: An earlier analysis of approximately 600 of the donors reported 250 to 300 Gb of sequence data and more than 90 million unique TCR beta sequences from about 179 million T cells. Donor age, sex, ethnicity and CMV serostatus were collected together with the repertoire data. The genetic ancestry cluster associated with self-reported Caucasian donors included around 76% of the 398 genotyped donors. Around 320 gigabases of sequencing data and approximately 93 million unique TCR sequences were included in an early release covering about 700 HLA-typed donors. About five DR-DQ haplotypes were treated as single units for association and clustering because of strong linkage in the cohort. Genome-wide SNP genotypes for about three fifths of the roughly 700 donors were used in a later genetic analysis, which treated that subset as a discovery cohort. The study used immunosequencing to profile the T cell repertoires of some 600 subjects and linked those repertoires to cytomegalovirus serostatus. To decide whether each TCR beta V gene segment behaved as functional or pseudogenic, an earlier analysis of fewer than 750 of the donors relied on high-throughput TCR beta sequencing. In addition to the first cohort of around 670 subjects, a separate validation cohort of some 120 different subjects was used. The later analysis used no new phenotypic data to find candidate immune exposures, relying instead on TCR beta sequences and their occurrence across donors. To predict cytomegalovirus infection status, the study brought together high-throughput TCR immunosequencing, statistical association of individual TCRs with disease status, and machine learning. HLA typing included class I and class II loci at four-digit resolution. A later analysis re-analyzed previously published TCR beta repertoires from 550 to 700 donors and added high-resolution HLA genotyping to study TCR occurrence patterns. Among roughly 370 genotyped donors of the cohort, an average of roughly 240,000 unique TCR beta nucleotide sequences were sequenced per donor, roughly 20% of them non-productive. The study was designed to test whether signatures of past pathogen exposure could be identified by cataloging public T cell receptors. Typing coverage varied by locus: about 629-640 donors for A, B, C, DRB1 and DQB1; 522 for DQA1; approximately 610 for DPA1; under 490 for DPB1. Every discovery cohort repertoire had been produced on one sequencing platform. What the authors observed across the whole study: In a later analysis, TCR association rates were found to vary across HLA loci, with the most associated TCRs seen for DRB1 alleles and the fewest for HLA-C alleles. In vitro tests confirmed that a few of the cytomegalovirus-associated TCR beta chains recognize cytomegalovirus antigens. In a later analysis, most CMV-associated TCR beta chains were found to appear HLA-restricted, with HLA associations seemingly driven largely by CMV exposure. Only TCR beta chains were sequenced in this cohort, and the absence of alpha or paired-chain data limited detectable features. A later genetic analysis reported fewer N-insertions in productive TCRs among donors in an Asian-associated ancestry cluster than the roughly 700-donor mean. Broadly in line with IMGT annotations, most TCR beta V segments showed up in productive rearrangements about 87% or about 30% of the time in an earlier analysis of 587 of the donors. When HLA alleles, especially DR and DQ, strongly co-occurred, TCR associations were difficult to assign to individual alleles. The study listed 150 to 200 TCR beta chains as associated with cytomegalovirus. Cytomegalovirus status was reported to be diagnosed by the classifier with high specificity and sensitivity in both the original and validation cohorts. A further reported finding was that TCR beta sequences accurately predicted the HLA-A and HLA-B alleles for most subjects in the first cohort. While some public TCRs were present in many individuals, most TCR sequences turned up only very rarely across donors. Because some donors lacked HLA typing at each locus, the association tests relied only on the typed subset. Specific HLA alleles were associated with 15,000 to 20,000 TCR beta sequences at a false discovery rate of 0.05 in a later analysis. The only immune exposure information available for the cohort was CMV serostatus. An association between a missense DCLRE1C variant and V-gene and J-gene trimming of TCR beta chains was found in a later genetic analysis and replicated in an independent cohort. Because counts were too low, seventeen rarely observed V segments, including chromosome 9 orphons, were excluded from the earlier analysis of 500 to 700 of the donors. According to a later analysis, parvovirus B19, influenza, CMV and Epstein-Barr virus appeared linked to several top co-occurrence clusters. It was suggested by the authors that the approach could potentially be generalized to other disease states and immunological phenotypes. Correlated functional status among segregating V segments might reflect linkage disequilibrium, but an unknown experimental factor could not be ruled out. In a later analysis, HLA-associated TCR beta chains were found to be more clonally expanded and to have lower generation probabilities than equally common non-associated chains. Some IMGT-functional V segments, including TRBV6-2 and TRBV6-3, could not be told apart with the 87-base-pair reads, so those segments were excluded. A cluster of highly shared sequence variants was judged likely to represent a technical artifact of the sequencing pipeline. Sequencing depth was assumed to be roughly uniform across donors in the presence/absence analyses, though that assumption may not hold.

Taken from cysteine to phenylalanine, the CDR3 has 14 residues. Of all the DNA, just the CDR3 is kept, 42 bases in frame from base 1. Looking up the germline V gene (reference sequence) yields CDR1 SEHNR and CDR2 FQNEAQ. V and J lose 6 bases and 0 bases, and a span of 9 bases separates them. Library preparation used the immunoSEQ multiplex PCR assay. The multiplex PCR relied on a mix of 60 forward primers for TCR Vbeta segments and 13 reverse primers for TCR Jbeta segments. The CDR3 region of rearranged TCR beta genes was amplified from genomic DNA with a multiplex PCR assay. On the Illumina HiSeq System, the amplified TCR beta libraries were sequenced as 87-base-pair reads. The authors' pipeline ran thus. Across the 670 or so repertoires, a later analysis counted 75 million to 90 million unique TCR beta chains, 8.5 million to 12 million of which were shared by at least two donors. Raw reads were error-corrected and collapsed into unique sequences with a nearest-neighbor algorithm that merged closely related sequences to remove PCR and sequencing errors. Alignment of CDR3 sequences to IMGT reference sequences was used to assign V, D and J gene segments. For a sequence to be retained, a match of at least six nucleotides was required to both a V gene segment and a J gene segment. A rearrangement was called productive if the CDR3 had no stop codons and remained in frame with V and J, and every other rearrangement was called non-productive. CDR3 was defined by IMGT convention, running from the second conserved V-encoded cysteine to the conserved J-encoded phenylalanine. The earlier analysis of 587 of the donors excluded sequences that lacked an unambiguous match to a single V gene segment. An earlier analysis of fewer than 650 of the donors classified V segments as functional when productive rearrangements were above 56.7% and as segregating when the standard deviation between donors was above 5%. To diagnose cytomegalovirus status from the catalog of TCR beta chain sequences, a statistical classification framework was built. V and J gene assignment, in a later analysis, came from comparing TCR nucleotide sequences with IMGT/GENE-DB human TR gene sequences. In a later analysis, CDR3 sequences and most-parsimonious VDJ recombination scenarios were assigned using the TCRdist pipeline. In a later analysis, each TCR beta chain was defined by its CDR3 amino acid sequence together with its V-gene family, and reads without a unique V-gene family were excluded. A later analysis removed several hundred highly shared, low-generation-probability nucleotide sequences to deal with suspected cross-contamination and a sequencing artifact. In a later analysis, a clonal expansion index was calculated for each public chain from normalized within-repertoire ranks of inferred template counts. In a later analysis, generation probabilities were computed with a VDJ recombination model fitted to out-of-frame rearrangements, and the resulting probabilities were checked against IGoR. Hypergeometric tests were used in a later analysis to score TCR-TCR, TCR-HLA and TCR-CMV co-occurrence, with a repertoire-size bias correction applied to the TCR pairs. False discovery rates were estimated in a later analysis by permuting HLA or CMV assignments 20 times. A later analysis grouped co-occurring TCRs with DBSCAN, adding TCRdist sequence similarity when clustering within HLA-allele-positive subsets. Co-occurrence clustering excluded repertoires with fewer than 30,000 or more than 120,000 public chains, plus five with anomalous nucleotide sharing. Imported from immuneACCESS, the table was reduced by TCRdb to in-frame sequences with V and J called. These copies leave out some clones; in studies compared against another copy, an unresolved V gene accounts for under half, and the cause of the remainder is not known. Clone size and the V and J calls come from that table; the DNA yielded D and trimming. The sample table records 150,000 to 200,000 clones; approximately 84% of these occur just once. The ten largest clones take up around 6.9% of the sample.

The TCR was taken from a male donor in good health and CMV-seropositive. The specimen sequenced was PBMCs. The V gene is TRBV7-9 and the J gene is TRBJ2-1, with the D gene not clear enough to name. The DNA sequence is as follows: TGTGCCAGCAGTTTGGCCTCCTCCTACAATGAGCAGTTCTTC. Its product reads: CASSLASSYNEQFF. Outside the CDR3, residues come from the reference TRBV7-9 and TRBJ2-1 proteins, so the full variable domain is: DTGVSQNPRHKITKRGQNVTFRCDPISEHNRLYWYRQTLGQGPEFLTYFQNEAQLEKSRLLSDRFSAERPKGSFSTLEIQRTEQGDSAMYLCASSLASSYNEQFFGPGTRLTVL.